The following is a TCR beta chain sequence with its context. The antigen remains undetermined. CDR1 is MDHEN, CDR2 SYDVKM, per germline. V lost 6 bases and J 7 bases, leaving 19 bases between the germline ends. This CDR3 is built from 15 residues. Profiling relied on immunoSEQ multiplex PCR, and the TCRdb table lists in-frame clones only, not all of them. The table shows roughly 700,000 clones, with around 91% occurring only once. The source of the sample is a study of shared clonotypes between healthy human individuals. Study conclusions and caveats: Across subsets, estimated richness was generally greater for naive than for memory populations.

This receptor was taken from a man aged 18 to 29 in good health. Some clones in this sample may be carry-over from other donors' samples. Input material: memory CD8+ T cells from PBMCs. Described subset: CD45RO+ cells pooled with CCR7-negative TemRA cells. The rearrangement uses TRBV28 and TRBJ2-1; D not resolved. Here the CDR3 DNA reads TGTGCCAGCAGCCAAGCGAGGTCCCTGGTAAATGAGCAGTTCTTC. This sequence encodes CASSQARSLVNEQFF.